The rows below give T cell receptor beta chains drawn from one sample of a study of cytomegalovirus exposure and HLA in healthy donors. Profiling relied on immunoSEQ multiplex PCR, and the TCRdb table lists in-frame clones only, not all of them. This sample has 270,000 or so clones, with 75% to 90% found just once. The sequenced material came from PBMCs. The receptors shown here come from a man aged 35-49 years in good health and CMV-seropositive. Each CDR3 is given with its conserved first and last residue. The order of the fields is J gene, clone size, D gene, V gene, CDR3 length, CDR3 protein, CDR3 DNA. D genes are given only for firm matches. Not every row has a clone size; where given, it reads once, few, many or a size class.

TRBJ2-1 | - | TRBD2 | TRBV5-6 | 17 | CASSALTLAGGSNEQFF | TGTGCCAGCAGCGCCCTTACCCTAGCGGGAGGCTCCAATGAGCAGTTCTTC
TRBJ1-1 | - | TRBD1 | TRBV2 | 12 | CASSWTGFEAFF | TGTGCCAGCAGTTGGACAGGATTTGAAGCTTTCTTT
TRBJ1-5 | - | - | TRBV5-8 | 17 | CASSLSSWGNSNQPQHF | TGTGCCAGCAGCTTGTCGTCCTGGGGCAATAGCAATCAGCCCCAGCATTTT
TRBJ2-7 | once | TRBD2 | TRBV5-3 | 16 | CARSLAIEREVLEQYF | TGTGCCAGAAGCTTGGCCATTGAGCGGGAGGTTCTTGAGCAGTACTTC
TRBJ1-5 | - | - | TRBV7-9 | 14 | CASSSPGVTQPQHF | TGTGCCAGCAGTTCCCCGGGGGTCACTCAGCCCCAGCATTTT
TRBJ1-1 | - | TRBD1 | TRBV19 | 13 | CASRRTGVTEAFF | TGTGCCAGTAGACGGACAGGGGTGACTGAAGCTTTCTTT
TRBJ1-1 | - | - | TRBV9 | 15 | CASSYGVNPNTEAFF | TGTGCCAGCAGCTACGGGGTGAACCCGAACACTGAAGCTTTCTTT
TRBJ2-1 | - | - | TRBV9 | 16 | CASSVDGSGDYNEQFF | TGTGCCAGCAGCGTAGATGGTAGCGGAGATTACAATGAGCAGTTCTTC
TRBJ2-3 | - | TRBD2 | TRBV10-3 | 16 | CAISSGLADSTDTQYF | TGTGCCATCAGTTCAGGACTAGCGGACAGCACAGATACGCAGTATTTT
TRBJ1-2 | - | TRBD1 | TRBV6-5 | 15 | CASSYRAGQGTGYTF | TGTGCCAGCAGTTATCGCGCAGGACAGGGGACTGGCTACACCTTC
TRBJ1-5 | - | - | TRBV6-5 | 12 | CASSYSGGPQHF | TGTGCCAGCAGTTACTCAGGGGGGCCCCAGCATTTT
TRBJ2-3 | - | TRBD1 | TRBV25-1 | 14 | CASQTGPSTDTQYF | TGTGCCAGCCAGACAGGGCCTAGCACAGATACGCAGTATTTT
TRBJ2-5 | - | TRBD2 | TRBV27 | 18 | CASSPTGWLAGVRETQYF | TGTGCCAGCAGTCCAACTGGCTGGCTAGCGGGAGTGAGAGAGACCCAGTACTTC
TRBJ2-7 | - | TRBD1 | TRBV5-1 | 14 | CASSAGQGNDEQYF | TGCGCCAGCAGCGCGGGACAGGGGAACGACGAGCAGTACTTC
TRBJ2-2 | few | TRBD1 | TRBV6-5 | 15 | CASRQGVGNTGELFF | TGTGCCAGCAGGCAGGGGGTCGGAAACACCGGGGAGCTGTTTTTT
TRBJ2-2 | - | TRBD2 | TRBV11-2 | 16 | CASSLVLAGDTGELFF | TGTGCCAGCAGCTTAGTTTTAGCGGGAGATACCGGGGAGCTGTTTTTT
TRBJ1-1 | - | - | TRBV10-3 | 13 | CAISGRLNTEAFF | TGTGCCATCAGTGGGCGGTTAAACACTGAAGCTTTCTTT
TRBJ2-2 | - | TRBD1 | TRBV19 | 16 | CASSPGQLAYTGELFF | TGTGCCAGTAGTCCGGGACAGCTGGCGTACACCGGGGAGCTGTTTTTT
TRBJ2-5 | once | TRBD2 | TRBV5-4 | 14 | CASSPGVAGETQYF | TGTGCCAGCAGCCCAGGAGTAGCGGGAGAGACCCAGTACTTC
TRBJ2-7 | - | - | TRBV5-4 | 13 | CASSTDGGGEQYF | TGTGCCAGCAGCACGGATGGGGGAGGCGAGCAGTACTTC
TRBJ2-3 | - | TRBD1 | TRBV28 | 16 | CAIARQGAVGPDTQYF | TGTGCCATCGCACGTCAGGGGGCGGTGGGCCCAGATACGCAGTATTTT
TRBJ2-1 | - | TRBD2 | TRBV4-2 | 18 | CASSLRDRAGGPSDEQFF | TGTGCCAGCAGCCTAAGGGATAGAGCGGGAGGGCCTTCAGATGAGCAGTTCTTC
TRBJ1-1 | - | TRBD1 | TRBV5-1 | 17 | CASSSQPGQGAGTEAFF | TGCGCCAGCAGCTCCCAGCCCGGACAGGGGGCCGGGACTGAAGCTTTCTTT
TRBJ2-3 | once | TRBD2 | TRBV7-8 | 18 | CASSLPRRGVRATDTQYF | TGTGCCAGCAGCTTGCCCCGACGGGGGGTGCGGGCCACAGATACGCAGTATTTT
TRBJ1-1 | - | - | TRBV7-2 | 13 | CASSWGGNTEAFF | TGTGCCAGCAGCTGGGGGGGAAACACTGAAGCTTTCTTT
TRBJ2-5 | - | TRBD1 | TRBV2 | 14 | CASSGQGIRETQYF | TGTGCCAGCAGCGGACAGGGAATAAGGGAGACCCAGTACTTC
TRBJ2-1 | few | TRBD1 | TRBV27 | 14 | CASSWRTGWDEQFF | TGTGCCAGCAGTTGGAGGACAGGGTGGGATGAGCAGTTCTTC
TRBJ1-1 | few | TRBD1 | TRBV29-1 | 14 | CSVDPGQGFTEAFF | TGCAGCGTCGACCCGGGACAGGGCTTTACTGAAGCTTTCTTT
TRBJ1-1 | few | TRBD1 | TRBV2 | 13 | CASARDRSTEAFF | TGTGCCAGCGCCCGGGACAGGAGCACTGAAGCTTTCTTT
TRBJ1-2 | - | - | TRBV27 | 15 | CASSLSSADNYGYTF | TGTGCCAGCAGTTTATCGTCAGCGGATAACTATGGCTACACCTTC
TRBJ2-5 | - | - | TRBV15 | 15 | CATSRDLGSWETQYF | TGTGCCACCAGCAGAGATCTCGGGAGTTGGGAGACCCAGTACTTC
TRBJ2-6 | - | - | TRBV7-9 | 14 | CASSLNEGANVLTF | TGTGCCAGCAGCTTAAATGAGGGGGCCAACGTCCTGACTTTC
TRBJ2-3 | - | - | TRBV19 | 16 | CASSKDREGGTDTQYF | TGTGCCAGTAGTAAGGACAGGGAGGGAGGCACAGATACGCAGTATTTT
TRBJ2-3 | few | TRBD2 | TRBV4-2 | 14 | CASSQDGRADTQYF | TGTGCCAGCAGCCAAGATGGGAGGGCAGATACGCAGTATTTT
TRBJ2-7 | - | - | TRBV10-3 | 14 | CAITQGGQIGEQYF | TGTGCCATCACTCAGGGGGGACAGATAGGGGAGCAGTACTTC
TRBJ2-3 | - | TRBD1 | TRBV4-3 | 17 | CASSQPPRGQGRDTQYF | TGCGCCAGCAGCCAACCCCCGCGGGGACAGGGCCGAGATACGCAGTATTTT
TRBJ2-3 | - | - | TRBV6-1 | 15 | CASSEALSGPDTQYF | TGTGCCAGCAGTGAAGCTCTGTCAGGGCCAGATACGCAGTATTTT
TRBJ2-6 | - | - | TRBV28 | 14 | CASGNRAGANVLTF | TGTGCCAGCGGTAACAGGGCTGGGGCCAACGTCCTGACTTTC
TRBJ2-2 | - | TRBD1 | TRBV10-1 | 15 | CASSRTGGGTGELFF | TGCGCCAGCAGCCGGACAGGGGGAGGCACCGGGGAGCTGTTTTTT
TRBJ2-7 | - | TRBD2 | TRBV7-9 | 18 | CASSARGLGLAESYEQYF | TGTGCCAGCAGCGCAAGAGGGTTAGGACTAGCGGAGAGCTACGAGCAGTACTTC
TRBJ1-1 | few | TRBD1 | TRBV5-6 | 15 | CASSFRGPGDTEAFF | TGTGCCAGCAGCTTCAGGGGGCCGGGGGACACTGAAGCTTTCTTT
TRBJ2-7 | few | TRBD2 | TRBV5-1 | 15 | CASSGGDAPTYEQYF | TGCGCCAGCAGCGGGGGGGACGCTCCGACCTACGAGCAGTACTTC
TRBJ1-4 | - | - | TRBV6-6 | 16 | CASSYSPRTSWGELFF | TGTGCCAGCAGTTACTCACCGAGGACTTCTTGGGGGGAACTGTTTTTT
TRBJ2-7 | - | - | TRBV29-1 | 13 | CSGLGLSSYEQYF | TGCAGCGGTTTGGGCTTAAGCTCCTACGAGCAGTACTTC
TRBJ2-5 | - | - | TRBV7-9 | 15 | CASSRWTDPDGTQYF | TGTGCCAGCAGCCGGTGGACAGATCCCGATGGGACCCAGTACTTC
TRBJ1-1 | - | TRBD1 | TRBV29-1 | 12 | CSVPHDRVEAFF | TGCAGCGTTCCCCACGACAGGGTTGAAGCTTTCTTT
TRBJ2-7 | - | - | TRBV7-9 | 14 | CASSLSAGTYEQYF | TGTGCCAGCAGCTTATCAGCAGGCACCTACGAGCAGTACTTC
TRBJ2-7 | - | - | TRBV16 | 15 | CASSPPAGFMGEQYF | TGTGCCAGCAGCCCGCCCGCAGGGTTTATGGGCGAGCAGTACTTC
TRBJ1-2 | - | TRBD1 | TRBV2 | 14 | CASSEVRQGGGYTF | TGTGCCAGCAGTGAAGTCCGGCAGGGGGGTGGCTACACCTTC
TRBJ2-3 | - | - | TRBV6-5 | 16 | CASSLGATPVADTQYF | TGTGCCAGCAGTTTGGGGGCTACTCCCGTTGCAGATACGCAGTATTTT
TRBJ2-1 | - | TRBD1 | TRBV4-1 | 16 | CASSPSSRQGHNEQFF | TGCGCCAGCAGCCCCTCCTCAAGACAGGGACACAATGAGCAGTTCTTC
TRBJ2-3 | - | TRBD2 | TRBV2 | 16 | CASSDSGREGTDTQYF | TGTGCCAGCAGTGATTCCGGGCGGGAGGGGACAGATACGCAGTATTTT
TRBJ2-7 | - | TRBD2 | TRBV18 | 15 | CASSGSGRASDEQYF | TGTGCCAGCTCAGGGAGCGGGAGGGCCTCGGACGAGCAGTACTTC
TRBJ2-7 | few | - | TRBV4-1 | 14 | CASSPRDITYEQYF | TGCGCCAGCAGCCCCAGGGACATCACCTACGAGCAGTACTTC
TRBJ2-2 | - | - | TRBV19 | 15 | CASSILRVNTGELFF | TGTGCCAGTAGTATACTCCGGGTTAACACCGGGGAGCTGTTTTTT
TRBJ1-1 | - | - | TRBV10-3 | 14 | CAISESSGNTEAFF | TGTGCCATCAGTGAGTCGTCAGGGAACACTGAAGCTTTCTTT
TRBJ2-2 | - | TRBD2 | TRBV28 | 16 | CASSHQNRLAVGELFF | TGTGCCAGCAGCCACCAAAACCGACTAGCTGTCGGGGAGCTGTTTTTT
TRBJ2-7 | - | TRBD2 | TRBV27 | 13 | CASSLGRAYEQYF | TGTGCCAGCAGTTTAGGGAGGGCCTACGAGCAGTACTTC
TRBJ2-2 | - | - | TRBV10-2 | 12 | CASLAYGGELFF | TGCGCCAGTCTAGCGTACGGCGGGGAGCTGTTTTTT
TRBJ2-3 | - | - | TRBV10-3 | 14 | CAISESGAPDTQYF | TGTGCCATCAGTGAGTCAGGGGCCCCCGATACGCAGTATTTT